This T cell receptor (beta chain) was sequenced for a study of blood T cell repertoires in COVID-19. The J segment lost 3 bases and the V segment lost 3 bases, leaving 11 bases of the junction unmatched. The germline V gene encodes CDR1 SGHDT and CDR2 YYEEEE. The CDR3 loop spans 17 amino acids. The assay was immunoSEQ multiplex PCR, and TCRdb's table has in-frame clones only and misses some. The sample carries over 35,000 clones, about four fifths recorded once. The receptor's source is a man between 65 and 85 years old with acute or convalescent COVID-19. Sequenced input: peripheral blood. This rearrangement joins TRBV5-6 to TRBJ2-5, with 10 bases that match TRBD2. CDR3 in amino acids: CASSYRGKREGEETQYF. The CDR3 nucleotides are TGTGCCAGCAGCTACCGGGGGAAGCGGGAGGGGGAAGAGACCCAGTACTTC.